The TCR beta chain described here comes from a study of PD-L1 blockade in urothelial cancer. Background on the study: T cell content in blood samples showed a median of about 140,000.

Whole-study findings and limits: Blood TCR clonality below the median before treatment was a predictor of better survival.

Assay: immunoSEQ multiplex PCR; the TCRdb copy retains only in-frame clones and omits some. The sample carries some 42,000 clones, over 65% recorded once. CDR3 size: 14 residues. Per germline, CDR1 ENHRY and CDR2 SYGVKD. With 6 bases removed from V and 4 bases from J, the gap between germline ends came to 13 bases. Concerning this clone: Its antigen remains unknown.

Individual patients had between 1 and 8 samples, taken pretreatment and on-treatment. The chain recombines TRBV10-3 with TRBJ1-5; D remains ambiguous. The sample consisted of PBMCs, taken around atezolizumab (anti-PD-L1) treatment. This TCR was sampled from a man between 65 and 79 years old with urothelial cancer. This CDR3 reads CAIRSTAGNQPQHF. As DNA, the CDR3 is TGTGCCATCAGGTCCACAGCGGGAAATCAGCCCCAGCATTTT.